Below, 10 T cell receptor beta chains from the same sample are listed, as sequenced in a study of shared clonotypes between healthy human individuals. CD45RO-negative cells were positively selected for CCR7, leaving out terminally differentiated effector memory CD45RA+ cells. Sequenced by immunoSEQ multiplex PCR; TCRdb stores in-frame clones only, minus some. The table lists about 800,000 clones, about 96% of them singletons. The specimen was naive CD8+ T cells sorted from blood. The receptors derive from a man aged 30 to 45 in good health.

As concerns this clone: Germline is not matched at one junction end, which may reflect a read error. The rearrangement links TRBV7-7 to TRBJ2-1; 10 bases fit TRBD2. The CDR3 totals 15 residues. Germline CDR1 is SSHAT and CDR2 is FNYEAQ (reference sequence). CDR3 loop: CASSLNPSGSDEQFF. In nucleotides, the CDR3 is TGTGCTAGCAGCTTAAATCCTAGCGGGAGTGATGAGCAGTTCTTC.

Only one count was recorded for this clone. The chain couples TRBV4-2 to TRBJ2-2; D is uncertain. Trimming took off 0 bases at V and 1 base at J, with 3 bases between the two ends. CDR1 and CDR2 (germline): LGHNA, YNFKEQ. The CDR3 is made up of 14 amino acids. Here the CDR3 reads CASSQDGNTGELFF. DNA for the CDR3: TGTGCCAGCAGCCAAGATGGGAACACCGGGGAGCTGTTTTTT.

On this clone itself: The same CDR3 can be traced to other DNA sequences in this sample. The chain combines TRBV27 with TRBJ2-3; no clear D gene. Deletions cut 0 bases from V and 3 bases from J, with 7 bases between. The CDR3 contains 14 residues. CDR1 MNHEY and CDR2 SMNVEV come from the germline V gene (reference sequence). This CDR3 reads CASSLSRSTDTQYF. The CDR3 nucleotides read TGTGCCAGCAGTTTATCTAGAAGTACAGATACGCAGTATTTT.

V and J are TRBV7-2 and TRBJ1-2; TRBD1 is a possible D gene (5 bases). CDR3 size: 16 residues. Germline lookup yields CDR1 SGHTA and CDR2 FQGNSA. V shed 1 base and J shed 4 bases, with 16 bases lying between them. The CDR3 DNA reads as TGTGCCAGCAGCTTAGGAGCCGGGACGGGCATCTATGGCTACACCTTC. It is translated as CASSLGAGTGIYGYTF.

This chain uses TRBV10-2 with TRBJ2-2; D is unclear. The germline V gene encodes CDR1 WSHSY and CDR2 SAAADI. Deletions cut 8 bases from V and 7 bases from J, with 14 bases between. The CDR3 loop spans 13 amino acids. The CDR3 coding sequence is TGCGCCAGCTCAATCAGCGAGAGCGGGGAGCTGTTTTTT. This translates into CASSISESGELFF.

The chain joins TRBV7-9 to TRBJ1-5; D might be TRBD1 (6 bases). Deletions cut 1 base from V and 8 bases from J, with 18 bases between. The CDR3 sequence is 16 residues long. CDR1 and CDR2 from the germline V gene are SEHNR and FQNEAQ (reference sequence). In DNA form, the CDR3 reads TGTGCCAGCAGCTTAGACGCTGGGACAAGCCCAAAGCCCCAGCATTTT. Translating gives CASSLDAGTSPKPQHF. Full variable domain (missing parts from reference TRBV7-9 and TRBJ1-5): DTGVSQNPRHKITKRGQNVTFRCDPISEHNRLYWYRQTLGQGPEFLTYFQNEAQLEKSRLLSDRFSAERPKGSFSTLEIQRTEQGDSAMYLCASSLDAGTSPKPQHFGDGTRLSIL.

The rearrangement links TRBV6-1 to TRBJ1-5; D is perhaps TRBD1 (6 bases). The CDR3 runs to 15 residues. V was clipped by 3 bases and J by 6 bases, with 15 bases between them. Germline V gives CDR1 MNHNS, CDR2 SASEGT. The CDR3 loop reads CASSEGAGFGQPQHF. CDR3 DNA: TGTGCCAGCAGTGAGGGGGCGGGTTTTGGTCAGCCCCAGCATTTT.

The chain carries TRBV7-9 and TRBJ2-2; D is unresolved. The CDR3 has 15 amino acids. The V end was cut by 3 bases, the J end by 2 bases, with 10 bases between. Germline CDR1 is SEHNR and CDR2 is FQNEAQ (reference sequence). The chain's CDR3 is CASSLSSHNTGELFF. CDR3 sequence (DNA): TGTGCCAGCAGCTTGAGCAGCCATAACACCGGGGAGCTGTTTTTT.

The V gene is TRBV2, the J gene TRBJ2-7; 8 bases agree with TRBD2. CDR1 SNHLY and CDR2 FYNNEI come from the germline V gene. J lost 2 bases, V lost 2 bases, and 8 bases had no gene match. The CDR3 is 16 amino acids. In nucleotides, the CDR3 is TGTGCCAGCAGTGAATGGTCGAGCGGGAGTGCCTACGAGCAGTACTTC. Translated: CASSEWSSGSAYEQYF.

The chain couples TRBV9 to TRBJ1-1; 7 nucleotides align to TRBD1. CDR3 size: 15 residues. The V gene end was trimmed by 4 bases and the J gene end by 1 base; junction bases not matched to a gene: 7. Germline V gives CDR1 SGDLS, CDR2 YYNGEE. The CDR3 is CASSPRTGKNTEAFF. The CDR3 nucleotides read TGTGCCAGCAGCCCCAGGACAGGAAAGAACACTGAAGCTTTCTTT.